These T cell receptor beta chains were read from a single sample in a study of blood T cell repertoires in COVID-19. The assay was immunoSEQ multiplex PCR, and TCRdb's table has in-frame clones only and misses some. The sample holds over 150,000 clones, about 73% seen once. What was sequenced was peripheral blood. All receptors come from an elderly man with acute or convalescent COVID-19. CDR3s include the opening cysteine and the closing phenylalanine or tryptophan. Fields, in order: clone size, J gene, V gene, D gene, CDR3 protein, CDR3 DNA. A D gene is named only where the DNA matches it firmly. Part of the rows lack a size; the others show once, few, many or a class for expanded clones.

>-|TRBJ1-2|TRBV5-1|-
CASSAQTGYGYTF
TGCGCCAGCAGCGCTCAGACAGGCTATGGCTACACCTTC
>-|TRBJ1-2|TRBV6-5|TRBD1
CASSLAGTANYGYTF
TGTGCCAGCAGTTTAGCCGGGACAGCAAACTATGGCTACACCTTC
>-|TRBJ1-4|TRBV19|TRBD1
CASSIRGSNEKLFF
TGTGCCAGTAGTATCAGGGGGTCTAATGAAAAACTGTTTTTT
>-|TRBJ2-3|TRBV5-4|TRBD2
CASSQTSGGPFDTQYF
TGTGCCAGCAGTCAAACTAGCGGGGGGCCCTTCGATACGCAGTATTTT
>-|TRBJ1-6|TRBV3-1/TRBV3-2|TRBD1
CASSQGQGLPPLHF
TGTGCCAGCAGCCAGGGACAGGGGCTTCCACCCCTCCACTTT
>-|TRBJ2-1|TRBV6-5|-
CATAGPPLYNEQFF
TGTGCCACTGCGGGGCCCCCCCTCTACAATGAGCAGTTCTTC
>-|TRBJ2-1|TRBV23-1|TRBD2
CASSPSGGPYNEQFF
TGCGCCAGCAGCCCTAGCGGGGGACCCTACAATGAGCAGTTCTTC
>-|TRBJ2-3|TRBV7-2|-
CASSLPGLFYTDTQYF
TGTGCCAGCAGCTTACCCGGACTCTTCTACACAGATACGCAGTATTTT
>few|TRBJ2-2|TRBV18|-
CASSPARVANTGELFF
TGTGCCAGCTCACCAGCGCGGGTCGCGAACACCGGGGAGCTGTTTTTT
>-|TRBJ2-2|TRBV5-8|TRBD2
CASSLGLAGLTGELFF
TGTGCCAGCAGCTTGGGACTAGCGGGACTCACCGGGGAGCTGTTTTTT
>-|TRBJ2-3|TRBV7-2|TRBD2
CASVSGGYSRDTQYF
TGTGCCAGCGTCAGCGGGGGCTATTCAAGGGATACGCAGTATTTT
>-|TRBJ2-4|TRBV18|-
CASSPPNLATDIQYF
TGTGCCAGCTCACCCCCCAACCTTGCGACAGACATTCAGTACTTC